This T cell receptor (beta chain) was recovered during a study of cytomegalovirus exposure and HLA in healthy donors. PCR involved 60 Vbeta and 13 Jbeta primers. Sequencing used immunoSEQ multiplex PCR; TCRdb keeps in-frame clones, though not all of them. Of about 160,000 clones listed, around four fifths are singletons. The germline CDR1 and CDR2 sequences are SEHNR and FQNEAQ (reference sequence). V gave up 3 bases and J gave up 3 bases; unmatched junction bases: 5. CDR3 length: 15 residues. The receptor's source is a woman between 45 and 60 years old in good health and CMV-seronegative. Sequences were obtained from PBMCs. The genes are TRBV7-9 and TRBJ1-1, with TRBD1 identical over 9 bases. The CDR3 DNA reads TGTGCCAGCAGCTTTCCGGACAGGGGAGACACTGAAGCTTTCTTT. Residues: CASSFPDRGDTEAFF.